This TCR beta chain was observed in a study of CD8 T cells in Susac syndrome. V lost 0 bases to trimming and J lost 4 bases, with 15 bases between them. In germline, CDR1 is SQVTM, CDR2 ANQGSEA. CDR3 length equals 15 residues. RNA in amounts of roughly 0.45 to 1 ug was reverse transcribed with random hexamers. Via MiXCR, TCRdb re-called the immunoSEQ multiplex PCR reads, giving one row per CDR3 protein. The sample has about 180,000 distinct CDR3 sequences, 85% to 95% seen once; the top ten hold about 0.15%. The clonotype originates from a human donor with multiple sclerosis. The sample taken for sequencing was CD8+ T cells from PBMCs. This sequence joins TRBV29-1 and TRBJ2-5; D is perhaps TRBD1 (5 bases). CDR3 residues: CSVEDWGYPGETQYF. The CDR3 DNA follows: TGCAGCGTTGAAGATTGGGGCTATCCGGGAGAGACCCAGTACTTC.